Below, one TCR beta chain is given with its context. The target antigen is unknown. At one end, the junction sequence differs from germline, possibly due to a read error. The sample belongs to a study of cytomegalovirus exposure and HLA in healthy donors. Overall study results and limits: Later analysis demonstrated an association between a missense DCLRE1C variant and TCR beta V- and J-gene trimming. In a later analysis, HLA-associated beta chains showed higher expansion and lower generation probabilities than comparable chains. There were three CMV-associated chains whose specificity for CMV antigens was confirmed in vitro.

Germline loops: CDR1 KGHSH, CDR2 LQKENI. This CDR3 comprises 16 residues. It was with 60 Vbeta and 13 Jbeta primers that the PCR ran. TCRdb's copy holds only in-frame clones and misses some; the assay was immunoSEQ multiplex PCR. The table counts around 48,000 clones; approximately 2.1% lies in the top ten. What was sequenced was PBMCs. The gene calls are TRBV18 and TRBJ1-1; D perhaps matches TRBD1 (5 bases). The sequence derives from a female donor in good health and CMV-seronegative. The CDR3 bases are TGTGCCAGCGCACCCCCGACAGCCCACAAAAACACTGAAGCTTTCTTT. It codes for CASAPPTAHKNTEAFF.